This TCR beta chain was captured by sequencing in a study of blood T cell repertoires in COVID-19. Unmatched junction bases numbered 10, after V lost 4 bases and J lost 4 bases. This CDR3 has 16 residues. Germline CDR1 and CDR2: MNHEY and SMNVEV (reference sequence). Profiled with immunoSEQ multiplex PCR; TCRdb holds only in-frame clones, not every one. The table shows about 140,000 clones, with 65% to 90% occurring only once. J is TRBJ2-1 and V is TRBV27; the match to TRBD2 covers 7 bases. Sample: peripheral blood. The sequence came from a man aged 45-60 years with acute or convalescent COVID-19. CDR3 loop: CASSYGGRAQYNEQFF. The CDR3 DNA sequence: TGTGCCAGCAGTTATGGCGGGAGAGCCCAATACAATGAGCAGTTCTTC.